Sequencing of this TCR beta chain was carried out in a study of Ad26.COV2.S vaccination and SARS-CoV-2 variants. Some clones are missing from TCRdb's copy, which holds only in-frame ones; the method was immunoSEQ multiplex PCR. The repertoire holds some 250,000 clones, with 70% to 90% as singletons. Per the germline V gene, CDR1 is SGHNT and CDR2 is YENEEA. V lost 0 bases and J 1 base, leaving 7 bases between the germline ends. The CDR3 spans 15 residues. Treatment given: about 20 received Ad26.COV2.S at low or high dose, single or two shots; roughly five received placebo; per-sample allocation not given. On day 63 after the first injection, vaccine and placebo recipients gave samples.

The source of this sequence is a person between 18 and 60 years old who received the Ad26.COV2.S COVID-19 vaccine or a placebo. Here the sequenced sample was peripheral blood, taken in a trial of Ad26.COV2.S vaccine versus placebo. The chain carries TRBV11-3 and TRBJ2-1, with a tentative D call TRBD2 (6 bases). CDR3: CASSLDGRSYNEQFF. DNA for the CDR3: TGTGCCAGCAGCTTAGACGGGAGATCCTACAATGAGCAGTTCTTC.